Listed below are T cell receptor beta chains from one sample, sequenced in a study of T cells in Graves' hyperthyroidism and ophthalmopathy. MiXCR was run by TCRdb on the multiplex PCR reads, yielding one entry per CDR3 protein. The data contain some 50,000 distinct CDR3 sequences, around 48% of them singletons. Sequenced: blood. The receptors originated from a woman aged 45-60 years with Graves' ophthalmopathy. CDR3s include the opening cysteine and the closing phenylalanine or tryptophan. A D gene is named only where the DNA matches it firmly. Where a row states a size, it is once, few, many or the class of an expanded clone; other rows omit it.

D | J | size | V | DNA | CDR3
TRBD1 | TRBJ2-2 | many | TRBV5-1 | TGCGCCAGCAGTTACCCGGGACAGGGGGCGCCCGGGGAGCTGTTTTTT | CASSYPGQGAPGELFF
TRBD1 | TRBJ1-2 | NA | TRBV6-5 | TGTGCCAGCAGCCATGGGGACAGTCTCTATGGCTACACCTTC | CASSHGDSLYGYTF
NA | TRBJ1-1 | NA | TRBV5-4 | TGTGCCAGCAGCTTGGACCAGGGGACTGAAGCTTTCTTT | CASSLDQGTEAFF
TRBD2 | TRBJ2-5 | NA | TRBV7-7 | TGTGCCAGCAGCCCGACAGCGGGACAAGAGACCCAGTACTTC | CASSPTAGQETQYF
NA | TRBJ1-4 | NA | TRBV7-9 | TGTGCCAGCAGCGAAACAGGGTTTGAAAAACTGTTTTTT | CASSETGFEKLFF
NA | TRBJ1-4 | many | TRBV4-2 | TGTGCCAGCAGCCAAGAGGCGGGCCGAGAAAAACTGTTTTTT | CASSQEAGREKLFF
NA | TRBJ2-1 | medium-sized | TRBV10-3 | TGTGCCATCAGTCCGACAGATTCCTCCTACAATGAGCAGTTCTTC | CAISPTDSSYNEQFF
NA | TRBJ2-3 | NA | TRBV7-3 | TGTGCCAGCAGTTCCCCTCCACAGGGAGTGGAGGGTACGCAGTATTTT | CASSSPPQGVEGTQYF
NA | TRBJ1-5 | many | TRBV6-1 | TGTGCCAGCAGATGGACAGCGAATCAGCCCCAGCATTTT | CASRWTANQPQHF
TRBD1 | TRBJ2-5 | NA | TRBV5-4 | TGTGCCAGCAGCGGCTCCGGACAGGGGTCGGGATGGGAGACCCAGTACTTC | CASSGSGQGSGWETQYF
NA | TRBJ1-2 | many | TRBV6-6 | TGTGCCATCTGGAAGGGGGGCGGCTATGGCTACACCTTC | CAIWKGGGYGYTF
NA | TRBJ1-4 | NA | TRBV7-2 | TGTGCCAGCAGCTTAGCGGAGGGAGAAAAACTGTTTTTT | CASSLAEGEKLFF
NA | TRBJ1-2 | many | TRBV5-1 | TGCGCCAGCAGCTTGGGACAGGACTATGGCTACACCTTC | CASSLGQDYGYTF
TRBD2 | TRBJ2-2 | NA | TRBV12-3/TRBV12-4 | TGTGCCAGCGGGCGAGCGGGGGGCGCAGCCGGGGAGCTGTTTTTT | CASGRAGGAAGELFF
NA | TRBJ1-5 | medium-sized | TRBV15 | TGTGCCACCAGCAGAGGGTCGATTAGCAATCAGCCCCAGCATTTT | CATSRGSISNQPQHF
NA | TRBJ2-1 | NA | TRBV28 | TGTGCCAGCAGACCGGGCCCAGGGTTCTACAATGAGCAGTTCTTC | CASRPGPGFYNEQFF
NA | TRBJ2-2 | many | TRBV7-3 | TGTGCCAGCAGCCGAAGGACCGATGGCACCGGGGAGCTGTTTTTT | CASSRRTDGTGELFF
TRBD1 | TRBJ2-2 | many | TRBV7-9 | TGTGCCAGCAGTACAGGGGAGATGACCGGGGAGCTGTTTTTT | CASSTGEMTGELFF
TRBD2 | TRBJ2-7 | many | TRBV20-1 | TGCAGTGCTAGGGAACCTAGCGGGGGATACGAGCAGTACTTC | CSAREPSGGYEQYF
TRBD2 | TRBJ2-2 | NA | TRBV9 | TGTGCCAGCGGCGTAGCTCGGGGCGGGGGAGCCGGGGAGCTGTTTTTT | CASGVARGGGAGELFF
TRBD1 | TRBJ1-4 | NA | TRBV29-1 | TGCAGCGTTGCGTACAGGGGGTTGGATGAAAAACTGTTTTTT | CSVAYRGLDEKLFF
NA | TRBJ2-1 | many | TRBV2 | TGTGCCAGCAGTGGCGGACCGCGCCTCAATGAGCAGTTCTTC | CASSGGPRLNEQFF
TRBD1 | TRBJ1-2 | once | TRBV7-7 | TGTGCCAGCAGCCACCCCCCGGGACAGGGAACGGCTAACTATGGCTACACCTTC | CASSHPPGQGTANYGYTF
TRBD1 | TRBJ1-1 | many | TRBV2 | TGTGCCAGCACCCCAGGACAGGCAAACACTGAAGCTTTCTTT | CASTPGQANTEAFF
NA | TRBJ2-7 | NA | TRBV19 | TGTGCCAGTAGTATAGATCGGGGTAGCGACTACGAGCAGTACTTT | CASSIDRGSDYEQYF
TRBD2 | TRBJ2-3 | many | TRBV6-5 | TGTGCCAGCGCCGCGGGGGGCCCGAGAACAGATACGCAGTATTTT | CASAAGGPRTDTQYF
TRBD1 | TRBJ2-2 | many | TRBV9 | TGTGCCAGCAGCGTAGAACAGGGGCCCTTGAACACCGGGGAGCTGTTTTTT | CASSVEQGPLNTGELFF
TRBD2 | TRBJ2-2 | NA | TRBV7-2 | TGTGCCAGCAGCTTGATTAGCGGGGCAAACACCGGGGAGCTGTTTTTT | CASSLISGANTGELFF
TRBD1 | TRBJ2-7 | NA | TRBV19 | TGTGCCAGTAGTATTCGGGGAGCAGGGGGTCGGGGCGAGCAGTACTTC | CASSIRGAGGRGEQYF
NA | TRBJ2-7 | many | TRBV9 | TGTGCCAGCAGCCCGGGACTCTCCTACGAGCAGTACTTC | CASSPGLSYEQYF
TRBD1 | TRBJ2-7 | NA | TRBV10-3 | TGTGCCATCACAGTCCCTACGGGACAGGGGAACTACGAGCAGTACTTC | CAITVPTGQGNYEQYF
NA | TRBJ2-1 | many | TRBV19 | TGTGCCAGTAGCCCTGGGGACGGGATCTACAATGAGCAGTTCTTC | CASSPGDGIYNEQFF
TRBD2 | TRBJ2-7 | many | TRBV2 | TGTGCCAGCAGTCAGCCTGCGGACCGGGGGGGCCAATCCTACGAGCAGTACTTC | CASSQPADRGGQSYEQYF
NA | TRBJ1-5 | many | TRBV4-1 | TGCGCCAGCAGCCGAGGGACTACGGGTCAGCCCCAGCATTTT | CASSRGTTGQPQHF
NA | TRBJ2-1 | many | TRBV19 | TGTGCCAGTAGCTACAAGGTCGGGGAGCAGTTCTTC | CASSYKVGEQFF
TRBD1 | TRBJ2-7 | NA | TRBV4-2 | TGTGCCAGCAGCGACAGGACAGGGGCTAACGAGCAGTACTTC | CASSDRTGANEQYF
NA | TRBJ1-3 | NA | TRBV20-1 | TGCAGTGTTCAAGTTCGTGAGAGGCAATATTTT | CSVQVRERQYF
TRBD1 | TRBJ2-2 | NA | TRBV19 | TGTGCCAGTAGTGACAGGGGACGCACCGGGGAGCTGTTTTTT | CASSDRGRTGELFF
NA | TRBJ1-3 | NA | TRBV11-3 | TGTACCCAGCAGCTAGACACAAACCCAGGAAACACCATATATTTT | CTQQLDTNPGNTIYF
NA | TRBJ2-7 | many | TRBV12-3/TRBV12-4 | TGTGCCAGCAGAAGCGCCAACGAGCAGTACTTC | CASRSANEQYF
TRBD2 | TRBJ2-3 | NA | TRBV7-2 | TGTGCCAGCAGCACCGGACTAGCGGTAGGGGGAGATACGCAGTATTTT | CASSTGLAVGGDTQYF
TRBD2 | TRBJ2-1 | few | TRBV7-2 | TGTGCCAGCAGCTTGGTACGGCAACTTCTAGCGGGGGGGCTTGTAAATGAGCAGTTCTTC | CASSLVRQLLAGGLVNEQFF
NA | TRBJ2-1 | many | TRBV13 | TGTGCCAGCAGCTTAACGCTAGCTATTTGGCTTGAGCAGTTCTTC | CASSLTLAIWLEQFF
NA | TRBJ1-4 | NA | TRBV5-1 | TGCGCCAGCAGTTTGGGAGGGAGTGAAAAACTGTTTTTT | CASSLGGSEKLFF
NA | TRBJ1-1 | NA | TRBV25-1 | TGTGCCAGCAGTGAAACGGCTGAAGCTTTCTTT | CASSETAEAFF
NA | TRBJ1-1 | NA | TRBV7-8 | TGTGCCAGCAGCGCCACCGTGGGATGGAACACTGAAGCTTTCTTT | CASSATVGWNTEAFF
TRBD2 | TRBJ2-2 | NA | TRBV2 | TGTGCCAGCAGTGAAAGCCCGGGAGGGAGCACCGGGGTGCTGTTGTTT | CASSESPGGSTGVLLF
TRBD1 | TRBJ1-6 | NA | TRBV11-2 | TGTGCCAGCAGCTTAAACGGGACAGGGTTCGGTTCACCCCTCCACTTT | CASSLNGTGFGSPLHF
NA | TRBJ2-1 | many | TRBV6-2/TRBV6-3 | TGTGCCAGCAGCTTTACACGTCACAATGAGCAGTTCTTC | CASSFTRHNEQFF
TRBD1 | TRBJ2-3 | NA | TRBV25-1 | TGTGCCAGCTCACCACCGGGACAGACCCGAGATACGCAGTATTTT | CASSPPGQTRDTQYF
NA | TRBJ2-3 | many | TRBV7-2 | TGTGCCAGCAGCCTAGAGCACCCCGGAGATACGCAGTATTTT | CASSLEHPGDTQYF